The subject of this entry is one TCR beta chain. Its cognate antigen is unknown. The authors reverse transcribed all of the isolated RNA, so sequencing captured expressed TCRB transcripts. TCRdb's table, derived via immunoSEQ multiplex PCR, lists solely in-frame clones and lacks some. The sample comprises almost 350,000 clones, approximately 8.2% of which are singletons, and under 0.5% rests with the top ten. V lost 2 bases and J lost 1, with 8 bases in between. This CDR3 is 14 amino acids long. Germline CDR1 reads MDHEN; CDR2 reads SYDVKM. The sample comes from a study of beta chain features in type 1 diabetes. The study's findings and limits: Among patients, naive, central memory and Treg TCRB repertoires appeared more similar than among healthy donors. Individuals with type 1 diabetes displayed fewer insertions and more deletions at VDJ junctions. TCRB CDR3s from Type 1 diabetes patients were moderately but significantly shorter in all four CD4+ subsets.

Based on CD45RO/CCR7/CD25/CD127/CD95/CD27, CD4+ regulatory, stem cell-like memory, naive and central memory cells were sorted. J is TRBJ1-2 and V is TRBV28; D may be TRBD1 (6 bases). The sequence was collected from a young woman in good health. Sequenced: central memory CD4+ T cells from blood. CDR3 protein: CASSLRTVNYGYTF. The CDR3 coding sequence is TGTGCCAGCAGTTTAAGGACAGTTAACTATGGCTACACCTTC.